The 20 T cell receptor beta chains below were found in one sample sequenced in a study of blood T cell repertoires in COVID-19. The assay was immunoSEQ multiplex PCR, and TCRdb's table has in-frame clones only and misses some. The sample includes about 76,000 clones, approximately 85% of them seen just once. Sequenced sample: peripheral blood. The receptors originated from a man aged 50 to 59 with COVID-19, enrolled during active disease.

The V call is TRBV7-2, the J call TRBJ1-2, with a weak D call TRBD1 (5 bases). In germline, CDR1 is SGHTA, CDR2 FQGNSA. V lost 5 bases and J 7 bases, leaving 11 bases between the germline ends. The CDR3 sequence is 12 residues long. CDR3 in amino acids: CASSHAQGGYTF. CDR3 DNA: TGTGCCAGCAGCCATGCCCAGGGTGGCTACACCTTC. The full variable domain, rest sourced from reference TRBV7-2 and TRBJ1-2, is GAGVSQSPSNKVTEKGKDVELRCDPISGHTALYWYRQSLGQGLEFLIYFQGNSAPDKSGLPSDRFSAERTGGSVSTLTIQRTQQEDSAVYLCASSHAQGGYTFGSGTRLTVV.

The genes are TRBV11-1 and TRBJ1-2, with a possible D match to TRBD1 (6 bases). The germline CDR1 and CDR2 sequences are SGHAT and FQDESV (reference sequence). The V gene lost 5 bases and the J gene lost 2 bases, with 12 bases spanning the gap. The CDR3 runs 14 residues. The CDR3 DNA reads TGTGCCAGCAGCACGAGGACAGCCAACTATGGCTACACCTTC. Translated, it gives CASSTRTANYGYTF.

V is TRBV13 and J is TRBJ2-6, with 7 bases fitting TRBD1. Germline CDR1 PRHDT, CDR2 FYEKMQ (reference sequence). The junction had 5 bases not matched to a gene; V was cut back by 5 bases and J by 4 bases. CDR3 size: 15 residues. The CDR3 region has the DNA TGTGCCAGCAGCCCACAGGGGTCAGGGGCCAACGTCCTGACTTTC. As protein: CASSPQGSGANVLTF.

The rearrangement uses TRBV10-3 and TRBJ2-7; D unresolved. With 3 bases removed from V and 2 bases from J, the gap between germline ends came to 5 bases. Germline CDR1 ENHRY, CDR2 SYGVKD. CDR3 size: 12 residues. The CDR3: CAISDFTYEQYF. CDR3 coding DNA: TGTGCCATCAGTGATTTCACCTACGAGCAGTACTTC.

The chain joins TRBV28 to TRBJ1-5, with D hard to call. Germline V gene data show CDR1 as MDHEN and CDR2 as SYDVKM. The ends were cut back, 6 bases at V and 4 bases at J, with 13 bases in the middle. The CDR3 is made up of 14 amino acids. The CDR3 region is CASSRFPRNQPQHF. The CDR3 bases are TGTGCCAGCAGCCGATTCCCTCGGAATCAGCCCCAGCATTTT.

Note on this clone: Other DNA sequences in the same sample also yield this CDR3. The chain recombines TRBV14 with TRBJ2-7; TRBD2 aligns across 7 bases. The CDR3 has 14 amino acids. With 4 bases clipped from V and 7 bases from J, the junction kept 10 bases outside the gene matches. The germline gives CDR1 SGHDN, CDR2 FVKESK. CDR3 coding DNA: TGTGCCAGCAGCCCCCTGGGGGGGGGGATGGAGCAGTACTTC. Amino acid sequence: CASSPLGGGMEQYF.

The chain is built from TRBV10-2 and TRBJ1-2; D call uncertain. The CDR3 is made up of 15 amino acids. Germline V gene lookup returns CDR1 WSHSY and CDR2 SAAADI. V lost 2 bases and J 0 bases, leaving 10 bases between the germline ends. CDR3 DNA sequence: TGCGCCAGCAGTGAGCGGTTCTCAACTAACTATGGCTACACCTTC. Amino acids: CASSERFSTNYGYTF.

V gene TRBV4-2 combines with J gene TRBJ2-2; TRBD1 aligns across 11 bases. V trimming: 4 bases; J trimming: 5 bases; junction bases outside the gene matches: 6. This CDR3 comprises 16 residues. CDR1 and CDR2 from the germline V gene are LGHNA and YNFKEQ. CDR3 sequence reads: CASSPEDRGRTGELFF. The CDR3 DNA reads TGTGCCAGCAGCCCCGAGGACAGGGGGCGAACCGGGGAGCTGTTTTTT.

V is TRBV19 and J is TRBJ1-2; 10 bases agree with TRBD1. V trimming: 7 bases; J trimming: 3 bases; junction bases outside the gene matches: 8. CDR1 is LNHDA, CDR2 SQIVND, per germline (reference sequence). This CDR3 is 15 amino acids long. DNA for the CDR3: TGTGCCAGTACCCAAGAGACAGGGGGCTACTATGGCTACACCTTC. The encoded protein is CASTQETGGYYGYTF.

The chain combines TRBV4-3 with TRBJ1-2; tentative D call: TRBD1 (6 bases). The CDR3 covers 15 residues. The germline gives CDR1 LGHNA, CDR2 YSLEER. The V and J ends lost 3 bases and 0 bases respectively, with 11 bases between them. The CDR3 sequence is CASSQTTGSNYGYTF. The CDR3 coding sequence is TGCGCCAGCAGCCAGACCACAGGGTCTAACTATGGCTACACCTTC.

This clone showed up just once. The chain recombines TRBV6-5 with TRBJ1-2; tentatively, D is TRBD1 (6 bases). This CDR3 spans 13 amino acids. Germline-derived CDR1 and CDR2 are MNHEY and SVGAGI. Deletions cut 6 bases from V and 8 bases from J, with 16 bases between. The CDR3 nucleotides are TGTGCCAGCAGCTGGACAGAGTTTGGGGGCTACACCTTC. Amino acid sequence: CASSWTEFGGYTF.

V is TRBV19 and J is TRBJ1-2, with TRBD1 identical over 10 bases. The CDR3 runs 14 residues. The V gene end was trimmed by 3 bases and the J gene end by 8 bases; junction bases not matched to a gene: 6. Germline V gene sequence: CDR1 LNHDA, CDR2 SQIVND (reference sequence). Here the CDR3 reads CASSIGTGARGYTF. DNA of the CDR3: TGTGCCAGTAGTATCGGGACAGGGGCTCGCGGCTACACCTTC.

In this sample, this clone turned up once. This CDR3 reads CASSYSGGEAEAFF. The CDR3 bases are TGTGCCAGCAGTTACTCGGGAGGGGAGGCTGAAGCTTTCTTT. This chain joins TRBV6-2 or TRBV6-3 and TRBJ1-1, with a weak D call TRBD1 (5 bases). Germline assignment: CDR1 MNHEY and CDR2 SVGEGT. The ends were cut back, 0 bases at V and 6 bases at J, with 11 bases in the middle. The CDR3 has 14 amino acids.

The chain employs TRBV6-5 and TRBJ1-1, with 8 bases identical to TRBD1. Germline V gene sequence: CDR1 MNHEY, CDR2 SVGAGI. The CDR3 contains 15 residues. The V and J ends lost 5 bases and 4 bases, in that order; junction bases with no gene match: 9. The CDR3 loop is CASSNQGAGGTEAFF. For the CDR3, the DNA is TGTGCCAGCAGTAATCAGGGGGCTGGGGGCACTGAAGCTTTCTTT.

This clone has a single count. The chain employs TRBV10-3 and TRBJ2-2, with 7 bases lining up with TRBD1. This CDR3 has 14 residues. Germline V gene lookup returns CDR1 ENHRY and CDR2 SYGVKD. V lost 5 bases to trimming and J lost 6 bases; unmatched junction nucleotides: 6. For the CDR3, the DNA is TGTGCCATCAGTCAGGGGGAACTAGCCGGGGAGCTGTTTTTT. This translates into CAISQGELAGELFF.

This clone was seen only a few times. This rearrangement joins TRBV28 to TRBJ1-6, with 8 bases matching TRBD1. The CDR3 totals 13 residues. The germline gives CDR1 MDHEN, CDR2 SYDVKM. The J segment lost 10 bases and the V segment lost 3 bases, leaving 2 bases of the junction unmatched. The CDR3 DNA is TGTGCCAGCAGTTTGCCAGGGGGCTCACCCCTCCACTTT. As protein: CASSLPGGSPLHF.

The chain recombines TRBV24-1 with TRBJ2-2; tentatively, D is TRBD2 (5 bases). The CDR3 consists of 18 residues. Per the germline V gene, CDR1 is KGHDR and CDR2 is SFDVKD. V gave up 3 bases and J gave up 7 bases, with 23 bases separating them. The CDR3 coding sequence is TGTGCCACCAGTGATCCCCACTTAGCGAAAGCAACGGTCGGGGAGCTGTTTTTT. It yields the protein CATSDPHLAKATVGELFF.

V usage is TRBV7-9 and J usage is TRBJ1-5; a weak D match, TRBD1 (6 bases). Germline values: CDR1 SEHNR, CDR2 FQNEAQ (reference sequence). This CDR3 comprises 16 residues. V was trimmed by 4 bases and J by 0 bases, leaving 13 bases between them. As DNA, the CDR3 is TGTGCCAGCAGCTCCCAGCAGGGGAATAGCAATCAGCCCCAGCATTTT. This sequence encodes CASSSQQGNSNQPQHF.

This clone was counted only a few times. The DNA of the CDR3 is TGCAGTGCTAGTACAGGGGGTGAGCAGCCCCAGCATTTT. As protein: CSASTGGEQPQHF. The chain combines TRBV20-1 with TRBJ1-5, with TRBD1 matching 8 bases. This CDR3 contains 13 residues. V was clipped by 3 bases and J by 7 bases; unmatched bases: 5. The V gene's germline CDR1 is DFQATT and CDR2 SNEGSKA (reference sequence).

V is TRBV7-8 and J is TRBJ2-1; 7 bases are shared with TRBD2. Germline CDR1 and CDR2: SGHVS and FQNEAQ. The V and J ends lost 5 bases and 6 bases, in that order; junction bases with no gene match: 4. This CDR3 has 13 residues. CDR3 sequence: CASSPLALNEQFF. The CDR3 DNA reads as TGTGCCAGCAGCCCACTAGCGCTCAATGAGCAGTTCTTC. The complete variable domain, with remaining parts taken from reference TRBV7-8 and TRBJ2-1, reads GAGVSQSPRYKVAKRGQDVALRCDPISGHVSLFWYQQALGQGPEFLTYFQNEAQLDKSGLPSDRFFAERPEGSVSTLKIQRTQQEDSAVYLCASSPLALNEQFFGPGTRLTVL.